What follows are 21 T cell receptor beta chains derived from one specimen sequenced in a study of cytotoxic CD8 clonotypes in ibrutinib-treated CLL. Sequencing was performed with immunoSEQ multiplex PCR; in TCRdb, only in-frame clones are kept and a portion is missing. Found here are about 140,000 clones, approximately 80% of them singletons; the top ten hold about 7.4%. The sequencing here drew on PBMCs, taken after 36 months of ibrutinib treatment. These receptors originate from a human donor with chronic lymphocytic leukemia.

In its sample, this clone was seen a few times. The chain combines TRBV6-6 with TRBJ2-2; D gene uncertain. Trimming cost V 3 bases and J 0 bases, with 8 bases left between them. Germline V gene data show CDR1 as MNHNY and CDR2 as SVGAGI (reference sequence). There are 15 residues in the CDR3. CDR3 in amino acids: CASSYQRANTGELFF. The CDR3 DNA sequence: TGTGCCAGCAGTTATCAGCGAGCGAACACCGGGGAGCTGTTTTTT.

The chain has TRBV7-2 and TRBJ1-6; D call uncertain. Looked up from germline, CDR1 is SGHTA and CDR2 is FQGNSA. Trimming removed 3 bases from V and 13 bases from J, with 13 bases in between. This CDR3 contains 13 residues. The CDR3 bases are TGTGCCAGCAGCTTTTACATGGGTTTCCCCCTCCACTTT. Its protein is CASSFYMGFPLHF.

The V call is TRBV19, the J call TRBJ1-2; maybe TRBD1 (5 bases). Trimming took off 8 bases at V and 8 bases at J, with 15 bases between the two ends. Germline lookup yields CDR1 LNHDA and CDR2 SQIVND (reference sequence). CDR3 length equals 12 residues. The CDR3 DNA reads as TGTGCCAGTGGGACCGTGGGGGGAGGCTACACCTTC. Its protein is CASGTVGGGYTF.

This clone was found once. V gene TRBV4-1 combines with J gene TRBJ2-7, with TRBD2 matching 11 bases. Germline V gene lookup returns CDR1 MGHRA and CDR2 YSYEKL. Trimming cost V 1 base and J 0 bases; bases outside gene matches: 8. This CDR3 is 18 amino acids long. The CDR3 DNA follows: TGCGCCAGCAGCCAAGGTGGACTAGCGGGCGTCAGCTCCTACGAGCAGTACTTC. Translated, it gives CASSQGGLAGVSSYEQYF.

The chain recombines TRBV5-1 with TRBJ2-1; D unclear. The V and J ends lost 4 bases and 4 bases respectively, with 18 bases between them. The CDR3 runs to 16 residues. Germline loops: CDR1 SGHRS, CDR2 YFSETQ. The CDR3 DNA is TGCGCCAGCAGCAGGGTCCCCGTGGACGGATACAATGAGCAGTTCTTC. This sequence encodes CASSRVPVDGYNEQFF.

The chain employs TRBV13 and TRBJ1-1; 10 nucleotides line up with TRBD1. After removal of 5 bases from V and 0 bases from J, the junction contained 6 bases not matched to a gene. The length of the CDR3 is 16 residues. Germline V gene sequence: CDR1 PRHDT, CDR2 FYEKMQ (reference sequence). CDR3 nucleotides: TGTGCCAGCAGCCTGCGACAGGGGGCTTTGAACACTGAAGCTTTCTTT. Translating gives CASSLRQGALNTEAFF.

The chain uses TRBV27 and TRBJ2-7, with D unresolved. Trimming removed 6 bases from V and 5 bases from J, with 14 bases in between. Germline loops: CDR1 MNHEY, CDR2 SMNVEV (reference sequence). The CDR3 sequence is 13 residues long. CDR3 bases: TGTGCCAGCAGATGGGCCCCAGGTAACGAGCAGTACTTC. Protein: CASRWAPGNEQYF.

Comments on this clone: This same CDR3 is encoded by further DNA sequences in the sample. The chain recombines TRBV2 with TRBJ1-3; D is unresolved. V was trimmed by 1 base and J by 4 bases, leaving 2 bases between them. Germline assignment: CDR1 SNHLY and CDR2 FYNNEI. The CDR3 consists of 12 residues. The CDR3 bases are TGTGCCAGCAGTGAAGGCGGAAACACCATATATTTT. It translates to CASSEGGNTIYF.

The CDR3 loop reads CASSPTRRNYEQYF. The CDR3, as DNA: TGTGCCAGCAGCCCGACCCGGCGGAACTACGAGCAGTACTTC. V usage is TRBV7-2 and J usage is TRBJ2-7; D unresolved. The CDR3 totals 14 residues. The germline V gene has CDR1 SGHTA and CDR2 FQGNSA. With 5 bases removed from V and 3 bases from J, the gap between germline ends came to 14 bases.

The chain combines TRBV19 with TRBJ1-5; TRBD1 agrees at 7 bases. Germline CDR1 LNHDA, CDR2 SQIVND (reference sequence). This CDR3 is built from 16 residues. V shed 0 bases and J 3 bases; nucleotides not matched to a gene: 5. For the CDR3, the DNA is TGTGCCAGTAGTATAGAAGGGACAGCTTTCAATCAGCCCCAGCATTTT. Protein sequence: CASSIEGTAFNQPQHF. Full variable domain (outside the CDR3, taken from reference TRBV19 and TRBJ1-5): DGGITQSPKYLFRKEGQNVTLSCEQNLNHDAMYWYRQDPGQGLRLIYYSQIVNDFQKGDIAEGYSVSREKKESFPLTVTSAQKNPTAFYLCASSIEGTAFNQPQHFGDGTRLSIL.

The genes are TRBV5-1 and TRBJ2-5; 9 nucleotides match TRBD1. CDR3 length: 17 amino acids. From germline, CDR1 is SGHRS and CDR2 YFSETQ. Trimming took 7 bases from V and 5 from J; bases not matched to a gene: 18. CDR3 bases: TGCGCCAGCGGGTCGGGACAGGGTAAGGTTGCAGCGGAGACCCAGTACTTC. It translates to CASGSGQGKVAAETQYF.

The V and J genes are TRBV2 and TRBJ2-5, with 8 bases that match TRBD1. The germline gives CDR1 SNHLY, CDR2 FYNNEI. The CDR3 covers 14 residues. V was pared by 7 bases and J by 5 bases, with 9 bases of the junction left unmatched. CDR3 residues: CASIAAGGGETQYF. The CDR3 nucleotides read TGTGCCAGCATAGCGGCAGGGGGCGGGGAGACCCAGTACTTC.

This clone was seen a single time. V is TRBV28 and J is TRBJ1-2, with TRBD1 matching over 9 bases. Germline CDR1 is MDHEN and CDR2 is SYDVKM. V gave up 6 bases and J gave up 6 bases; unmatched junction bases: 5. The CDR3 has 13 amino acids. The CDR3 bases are TGTGCCAGCAGCCCGGGACAGGGCAATGGCTACACCTTC. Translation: CASSPGQGNGYTF.

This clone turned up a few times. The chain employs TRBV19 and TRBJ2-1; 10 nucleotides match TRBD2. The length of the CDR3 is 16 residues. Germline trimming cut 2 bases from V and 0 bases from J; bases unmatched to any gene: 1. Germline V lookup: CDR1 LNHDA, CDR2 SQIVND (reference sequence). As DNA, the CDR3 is TGTGCCAGTAGTATACTAGCGGGAGCCTCCTACAATGAGCAGTTCTTC. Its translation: CASSILAGASYNEQFF.

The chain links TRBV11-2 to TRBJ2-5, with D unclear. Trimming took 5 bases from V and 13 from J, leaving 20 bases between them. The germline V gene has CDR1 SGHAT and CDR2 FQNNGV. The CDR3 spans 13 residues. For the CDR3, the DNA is TGTGCCAGCAGCACCCCTGGACGCCCCAGAAGGTACTTC. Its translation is CASSTPGRPRRYF.

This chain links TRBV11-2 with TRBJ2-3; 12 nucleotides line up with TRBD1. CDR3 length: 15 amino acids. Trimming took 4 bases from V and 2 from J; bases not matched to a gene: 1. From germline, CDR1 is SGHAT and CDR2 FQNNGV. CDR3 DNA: TGTGCCAGCAGCTCGGGACAGGGGGCCACAGATACGCAGTATTTT. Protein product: CASSSGQGATDTQYF. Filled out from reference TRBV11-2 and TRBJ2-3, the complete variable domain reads EAGVAQSPRYKIIEKRQSVAFWCNPISGHATLYWYQQILGQGPKLLIQFQNNGVVDDSQLPKDRFSAERLKGVDSTLKIQPAKLEDSAVYLCASSSGQGATDTQYFGPGTRLTVL.

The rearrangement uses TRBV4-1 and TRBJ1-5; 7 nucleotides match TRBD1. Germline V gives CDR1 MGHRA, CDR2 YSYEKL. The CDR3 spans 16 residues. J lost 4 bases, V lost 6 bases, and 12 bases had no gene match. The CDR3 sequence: CASSWVGGPGNQPQHF. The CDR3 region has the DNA TGCGCCAGCAGTTGGGTAGGGGGCCCGGGGAATCAGCCCCAGCATTTT.

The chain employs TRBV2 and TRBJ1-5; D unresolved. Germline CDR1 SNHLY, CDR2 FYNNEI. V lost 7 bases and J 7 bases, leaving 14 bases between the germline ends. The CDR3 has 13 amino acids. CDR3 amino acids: CASMEAPRQPQHF. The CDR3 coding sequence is TGTGCCAGCATGGAGGCGCCCAGGCAGCCCCAGCATTTT. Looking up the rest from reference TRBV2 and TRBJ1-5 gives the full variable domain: EPEVTQTPSHQVTQMGQEVILRCVPISNHLYFYWYRQILGQKVEFLVSFYNNEISEKSEIFDDQFSVERPDGSNFTLKIRSTKLEDSAMYFCASMEAPRQPQHFGDGTRLSIL.

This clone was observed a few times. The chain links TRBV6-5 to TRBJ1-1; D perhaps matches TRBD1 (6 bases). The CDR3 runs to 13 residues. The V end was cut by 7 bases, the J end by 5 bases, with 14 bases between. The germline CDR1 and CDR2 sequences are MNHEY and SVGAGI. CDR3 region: CASTSQGRTEAFF. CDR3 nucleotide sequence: TGTGCCAGCACCTCTCAGGGGAGGACTGAAGCTTTCTTT.

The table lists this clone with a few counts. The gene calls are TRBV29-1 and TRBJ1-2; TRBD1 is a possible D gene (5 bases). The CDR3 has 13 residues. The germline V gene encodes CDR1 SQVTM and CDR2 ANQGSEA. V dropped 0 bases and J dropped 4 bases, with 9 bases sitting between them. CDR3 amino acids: CSVEEGTAYGYTF. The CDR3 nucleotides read TGCAGCGTTGAAGAAGGGACGGCCTATGGCTACACCTTC. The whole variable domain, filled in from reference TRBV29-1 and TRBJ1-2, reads SAVISQKPSRDICQRGTSLTIQCQVDSQVTMMFWYRQQPGQSLTLIATANQGSEATYESGFVIDKFPISRPNLTFSTLTVSNMSPEDSSIYLCSVEEGTAYGYTFGSGTRLTVV.

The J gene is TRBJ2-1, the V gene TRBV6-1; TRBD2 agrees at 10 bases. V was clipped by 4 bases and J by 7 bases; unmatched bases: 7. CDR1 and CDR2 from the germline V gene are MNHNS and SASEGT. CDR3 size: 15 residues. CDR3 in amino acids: CASSVLAGLRNEQFF. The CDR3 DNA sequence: TGTGCCAGCAGTGTACTAGCGGGGTTGAGGAATGAGCAGTTCTTC.